This TCR beta chain was captured by sequencing in a study of T cell responses to AZD1222 COVID-19 vaccine. Study-level results: Repertoires were obtained solely post-peak T cell response.

Sequencing used immunoSEQ multiplex PCR; TCRdb keeps in-frame clones, though not all of them. Here the sample spans about 54,000 clones, 70% to 90% being singletons. Germline loops: CDR1 LGHDT, CDR2 YNNKEL (reference sequence). Trimming removed 4 bases from V and 2 bases from J, with 11 bases in between. The CDR3 has 14 residues. A word on this clone: Antigen unknown.

The specimen was peripheral blood, collected on day 0 of AZD1222 vaccination. The chain recombines TRBV3-1 (or the pseudogene TRBV3-2) with TRBJ1-2; the D gene is possibly TRBD1 (6 bases). This receptor was obtained from an adult in good health. The CDR3 coding sequence is TGTGCCAGCAGCCCCGAGACAGGAAACTATGGCTACACCTTC. Translated: CASSPETGNYGYTF.